Listed here is a single T cell receptor (beta chain). What it recognizes is unknown. Ophthalmopathy patients had Clinical Activity Score at least 3, NOSPECS grade at least 4, duration under 3 months. The CDR3 regions of TCR beta were amplified from RNA transcripts. Carried out on the TCR CDR3, a first-round RT-PCR used the HTBI primer set. TCRdb passed the multiplex PCR reads through MiXCR, listing each CDR3 protein once. The sample contains about 530,000 distinct CDR3 sequences, roughly 18% of which appear only once. The CDR3 runs to 14 residues. Germline CDR1 and CDR2: MDHEN and SYDVKM. The germline V and J ends were trimmed by 4 bases and 1 base, with 10 bases remaining between them. The entry originates in a study of T cells in Graves' hyperthyroidism and ophthalmopathy. Looking at the study overall: Peripheral blood was acquired at first diagnosis, ahead of any therapy whatsoever. Study-level results: Ophthalmopathy was separated from stable hyperthyroidism by a 13 V-J model.

The chain employs TRBV28 and TRBJ1-2; D may be TRBD1 (5 bases). The sample taken for sequencing was blood. This TCR was sampled from a woman younger than 35 with Graves' ophthalmopathy. CDR3 amino acids: CASSWGGGNYGYTF. CDR3 DNA: TGTGCCAGCAGTTGGGGGGGGGGTAACTATGGCTACACCTTC.